A single sample gave rise to the 30 T cell receptor beta chains below, sequenced in a study of patients with pleural tuberculosis. TCRdb re-called the reads through MiXCR, storing one row per CDR3 protein. Of 45,000 to 60,000 distinct CDR3 sequences detected, less than 8% appear once; the ten largest clones hold around 15%. These receptor sequences come from a human donor with pleural tuberculosis.

In its sample, this clonotype was seen many times. The chain uses TRBV2 and TRBJ2-1; 9 bases are shared with TRBD1. Trimming took 5 bases from V and 7 from J; bases not matched to a gene: 3. The CDR3 is made up of 13 amino acids. Germline assignment: CDR1 SNHLY and CDR2 FYNNEI. CDR3 amino acids: CASSRDRENEQFF. The DNA of the CDR3 is TGTGCCAGCAGTCGGGACAGGGAAAATGAGCAGTTCTTC.

This clonotype has only a few counts. This rearrangement joins TRBV5-1 to TRBJ2-3; unclear D gene. CDR1 SGHRS and CDR2 YFSETQ come from the germline V gene. The CDR3 extends over 13 amino acids. Deletions cut 1 base from V and 5 bases from J, with 8 bases between. The CDR3 bases are TGCGCCAGCAGCTTGAACGACCGAGATACGCAGTATTTT. This sequence encodes CASSLNDRDTQYF.

This clonotype was recorded a few times. The rearrangement links TRBV10-1 to TRBJ2-7; TRBD1 might be the D (6 bases). With 11 bases removed from V and 0 bases from J, the gap between germline ends came to 20 bases. Germline V CDR1 and CDR2: WNHNN, SYGVQD (reference sequence). The CDR3 length is 15 residues. The CDR3 spells CASIVVQGSSYEQYV. CDR3 DNA: TGCGCCTCCATTGTCGTTCAGGGGAGCTCCTACGAGCAGTACGTC.

At least ten counts were recorded for this clonotype. V is TRBV11-2 and J is TRBJ2-7; D possibly corresponds to TRBD2 (5 bases). The CDR3 consists of 13 residues. In germline, CDR1 is SGHAT, CDR2 FQNNGV. With 3 bases removed from V and 5 bases from J, the gap between germline ends came to 11 bases. CDR3 protein: CASSLSTTNEQYF. The CDR3 DNA sequence: TGTGCCAGCAGCTTGTCGACTACTAACGAGCAGTACTTC.

Ten or more counts support this clonotype. The chain uses TRBV19 and TRBJ2-3; 10 nucleotides agree with TRBD2. Trimming removed 3 bases from V and 5 bases from J; junction bases left unmatched: 5. Germline V gives CDR1 LNHDA, CDR2 SQIVND (reference sequence). The CDR3 runs 15 residues. CDR3 amino acids: CASSIPRTSGDTQYF. Here the CDR3 DNA reads TGTGCCAGTAGTATCCCTAGGACTAGCGGAGATACGCAGTATTTT.

Turning to this clonotype: A much more abundant neighbour one base away suggests this may be a read error. The chain couples TRBV27 to TRBJ2-7; possibly TRBD2 for D (5 bases). V was cut by 8 bases and J by 2 bases, with 13 bases left in between. This CDR3 is built from 13 residues. Germline CDR1 reads MNHEY; CDR2 reads SMNVEV (reference sequence). The CDR3 coding sequence is TGTGCCAGCGGACTTACACCCACCTACGAGCAGTACTTC. Protein product: CASGLTPTYEQYF.

Turning to this clonotype: The limits of the CDR3 on the DNA are not certain, so only TCRdb's listed CDR3 is given. V gene TRBV11-1 combines with J gene TRBJ1-1; the D call TRBD1 from the table was never checked on the DNA. Germline CDR1 and CDR2: SGHAT and FQDESV (reference sequence). The CDR3 length is 16 residues, termini included. The CDR3 loop reads CASSFYICRGDTEAFF.

This clonotype was counted ten times or more. The J gene is TRBJ1-1, the V gene TRBV20-1, with D hard to call. CDR1 is DFQATT, CDR2 SNEGSKA, per germline (reference sequence). V shed 2 bases and J shed 0 bases, with 7 bases lying between them. This CDR3 region has 13 residues. CDR3 residues: CSARRILNTEAFF. CDR3 sequence (DNA): TGCAGTGCTAGAAGGATACTGAACACTGAAGCTTTCTTT.

The rearrangement uses TRBV12-3 or TRBV12-4 and TRBJ2-1; 10 bases are shared with TRBD2. With V trimmed by 6 bases and J by 5 bases, 4 bases remained unmatched. This CDR3 spans 14 amino acids. The CDR3 DNA sequence: TGTGCCAGCAGGGGACTAGCGACCGACAATGAGCAGTTCTTC. It is translated as CASRGLATDNEQFF.

The table lists this clonotype with many counts. The chain uses TRBV28 and TRBJ2-7; D gene uncertain. Trimming removed 3 bases from V and 7 bases from J, with 19 bases in between. CDR1 is MDHEN and CDR2 is SYDVKM in the germline V gene. The CDR3 is made up of 15 amino acids. CDR3 sequence (DNA): TGTGCCAGCAGTTTGTTGGGTGGCATCCATAGGGAGCAGTACTTC. Its translation: CASSLLGGIHREQYF. The whole variable domain, filled in from reference TRBV28 and TRBJ2-7, reads DVKVTQSSRYLVKRTGEKVFLECVQDMDHENMFWYRQDPGLGLRLIYFSYDVKMKEKGDIPEGYSVSREKKERFSLILESASTNQTSMYLCASSLLGGIHREQYFGPGTRLTVT.

The chain carries TRBV27 and TRBJ2-1; 9 positions match TRBD1. Germline CDR1 is MNHEY and CDR2 is SMNVEV (reference sequence). The CDR3 spans 15 residues. Trimming took 5 bases from V and 6 from J; bases not matched to a gene: 8. Here the CDR3 reads CASSTGQGSLNEQFF. The CDR3 coding sequence is TGTGCCAGCAGTACGGGACAGGGCTCCCTCAATGAGCAGTTCTTC.

There are many counts of this clonotype. The CDR3 spells CASSLGLAGVEQFF. As DNA, the CDR3 is TGTGCCAGCAGCTTAGGACTAGCGGGAGTAGAGCAGTTCTTC. The chain employs TRBV7-6 and TRBJ2-1, with 12 nucleotides matching TRBD2. V was clipped by 1 base and J by 10 bases; unmatched bases: 2. CDR3 length: 14 amino acids. CDR1 and CDR2 (germline): SGHVS, FNYEAQ.

Many counts were recorded for this clonotype. The chain recombines TRBV20-1 with TRBJ2-1; tentative D call: TRBD2 (5 bases). Trimming removed 3 bases from V and 7 bases from J, with 13 bases in between. The CDR3 contains 13 residues. Germline V gives CDR1 DFQATT, CDR2 SNEGSKA (reference sequence). The CDR3 DNA sequence: TGCAGTGCTAGTGTCTCGACTATGAATGAGCAGTTCTTC. Translated, it gives CSASVSTMNEQFF.

This clonotype was counted ten times or more. This chain connects TRBV10-3 to TRBJ1-2; 8 bases match TRBD1. CDR1 is ENHRY, CDR2 SYGVKD, per germline. There are 14 residues in the CDR3. J lost 3 bases, V lost 5 bases, and 5 bases had no gene match. The CDR3 DNA is TGTGCCATCAGTTCGGGACAGGCCTACTATGGCTACACCTTC. Protein sequence: CAISSGQAYYGYTF.

This clonotype was counted many times. The V call is TRBV10-3, the J call TRBJ2-3, with D unresolved. From germline, CDR1 is ENHRY and CDR2 SYGVKD. The CDR3 has 12 residues. V was shortened by 7 bases and J by 2 bases, with 7 bases between the two germline ends. CDR3 residues: CAINGDTDTQYF. The CDR3 bases are TGTGCCATCAATGGAGACACAGATACGCAGTATTTT.

The sample holds many counts of this clonotype. The V gene is TRBV27, the J gene TRBJ2-5, with 8 bases aligning to TRBD1. CDR3 length: 14 amino acids. Germline CDR1 MNHEY, CDR2 SMNVEV (reference sequence). Trimming took 9 bases from V and 1 from J; bases not matched to a gene: 7. The CDR3 loop is CASGGTGPQETQYF. The CDR3 DNA follows: TGTGCCAGTGGCGGGACAGGACCCCAAGAGACCCAGTACTTC.

This clonotype was counted at least ten times. The V gene is TRBV20-1, the J gene TRBJ1-4, with D possibly being TRBD1 (6 bases). V shed 6 bases and J shed 8 bases, with 19 bases lying between them. Germline-derived CDR1 and CDR2 are DFQATT and SNEGSKA (reference sequence). This CDR3 has 14 residues. CDR3 sequence reads: CSAFKPGTPEKLFF. DNA of the CDR3: TGCAGTGCATTCAAACCCGGGACACCAGAAAAACTGTTTTTT.

This clonotype was counted ten times or more. The V gene is TRBV19, the J gene TRBJ1-2; possibly TRBD1 for D (5 bases). The CDR3 extends over 14 amino acids. Germline V gene data show CDR1 as LNHDA and CDR2 as SQIVND (reference sequence). Trimming removed 3 bases at V and 4 bases at J, with 12 bases between. CDR3 coding DNA: TGTGCCAGTAGTATCGAGGGGAGGTCCTATGGCTACACCTTC. It yields the protein CASSIEGRSYGYTF.

There are many counts of this clonotype. This chain joins TRBV2 and TRBJ1-5; perhaps TRBD1 as D (5 bases). Between the trimmed V and J ends, which lost 2 bases and 4 bases, there was a span of 12 bases. Germline V gene lookup returns CDR1 SNHLY and CDR2 FYNNEI. The CDR3 is made up of 15 amino acids. This CDR3 is CASSELDSGNQPQHF. The CDR3 region has the DNA TGTGCCAGCAGTGAACTTGACAGTGGGAATCAGCCCCAGCATTTT.

This clonotype appeared a few times. The chain joins TRBV29-1 to TRBJ2-1, with D possibly called TRBD1 or TRBD2 (5 bases each). The V end was cut by 4 bases, the J end by 8 bases, with 21 bases between. CDR1 is SQVTM, CDR2 ANQGSEA, per germline. CDR3 length: 15 residues. The CDR3, as DNA: TGCAGCGTTGGTGACAGCCGGGGATCAGCTTATGAGCAGTTCTTC. Translating it yields CSVGDSRGSAYEQFF.

This clonotype was seen ten or more times. The gene calls are TRBV12-3 or TRBV12-4 and TRBJ1-1; the match to TRBD1 covers 7 bases. V trimming: 3 bases; J trimming: 6 bases; junction bases outside the gene matches: 7. CDR3 length equals 14 residues. CDR3 in amino acids: CASSFQGGVAEAFF. Here the CDR3 DNA reads TGTGCCAGCAGTTTTCAGGGGGGGGTCGCTGAAGCTTTCTTT.

Concerning this clonotype itself: Being one base from a much bigger clone, this may be a read error. The chain links TRBV6-2 or TRBV6-3 to TRBJ2-7; 7 bases align to TRBD1. This CDR3 has 13 residues. CDR1 and CDR2 (germline): MNHEY, SVGEGT. The CDR3 loop reads CVSMRDSPYEQYF. CDR3 DNA sequence: TGTGTCAGCATGAGGGACAGTCCCTACGAGCAGTACTTC.

This clonotype came up many times. CDR3: CASSGTSGRAYEQFF. As DNA, the CDR3 is TGTGCCAGCAGTGGTACTAGCGGGAGGGCCTATGAGCAGTTCTTC. V usage is TRBV6-1 and J usage is TRBJ2-1; TRBD2 matches 13 bases. The germline gives CDR1 MNHNS, CDR2 SASEGT. CDR3 size: 15 residues. The V segment lost 4 bases and the J segment 8 bases; nucleotides outside the gene matches: 5.

This clonotype occurred many times. This chain links TRBV6-1 with TRBJ2-7, with D possibly matching TRBD1 (5 bases). The CDR3 extends over 14 amino acids. V lost 8 bases to trimming and J lost 1 base, with 15 bases between them. Germline V CDR1 and CDR2: MNHNS, SASEGT. CDR3 amino acids: CASSPRPGSYEQYF. CDR3 DNA sequence: TGTGCCAGCTCTCCCAGGCCAGGGTCCTACGAGCAGTACTTC.

This clonotype was detected many times. V and J are TRBV18 and TRBJ2-1; TRBD2 agrees at 10 bases. This CDR3 is built from 17 residues. Germline assignment: CDR1 KGHSH and CDR2 LQKENI. Trimming removed 6 bases from V and 4 bases from J; junction bases left unmatched: 12. CDR3 in amino acids: CASSGVSGLAVYNEQFF. CDR3 DNA sequence: TGTGCCAGCTCCGGAGTTTCAGGACTAGCGGTTTACAATGAGCAGTTCTTC.

The chain couples TRBV29-1 to TRBJ2-1; D gene unclear. Trimming took 1 base from V and 4 from J, leaving 11 bases between them. Germline V lookup: CDR1 SQVTM, CDR2 ANQGSEA. This CDR3 region has 14 residues. The CDR3 loop reads CSVEGWERYNEQFF. Here the CDR3 DNA reads TGCAGCGTTGAAGGCTGGGAACGTTACAATGAGCAGTTCTTC.

This clonotype appeared many times. This chain links TRBV6-1 with TRBJ1-6, with TRBD1 matching 8 bases. V was pared by 6 bases and J by 14 bases, with 12 bases of the junction left unmatched. The CDR3 runs to 14 residues. Germline assignment: CDR1 MNHNS and CDR2 SASEGT. This CDR3 is CASSLTGEGMTLHF. The CDR3, as DNA: TGTGCCAGCAGCCTGACAGGGGAAGGGATGACCCTCCACTTT.

This clonotype was counted ten times or more. The rearrangement uses TRBV19 and TRBJ1-5; D is perhaps TRBD1 (6 bases). In germline, CDR1 is LNHDA, CDR2 SQIVND (reference sequence). The ends were cut back, 5 bases at V and 0 bases at J, with 11 bases in the middle. The CDR3 covers 15 residues. This chain's CDR3 is CASSWTDYSNQPQHF. As DNA, the CDR3 is TGTGCCAGTAGTTGGACAGACTATAGCAATCAGCCCCAGCATTTT.

This clonotype was recorded many times. The V and J genes are TRBV6-1 and TRBJ1-5; D is possibly TRBD1 (5 bases). The CDR3 runs to 15 residues. V was pared by 6 bases and J by 0 bases, with 12 bases between. In germline, CDR1 is MNHNS, CDR2 SASEGT. CDR3 residues: CASRGRDSSNQPQHF. CDR3 coding DNA: TGTGCCAGCAGGGGTCGGGACTCTAGCAATCAGCCCCAGCATTTT.

This chain links TRBV29-1 with TRBJ2-1; 8 bases map to TRBD1. Germline CDR1 SQVTM, CDR2 ANQGSEA. This CDR3 contains 13 residues. V trimming: 7 bases; J trimming: 3 bases; junction bases outside the gene matches: 5. DNA for the CDR3: TGCAGCGCAAGGACAGGGAGCTACAATGAGCAGTTCTTC. As protein: CSARTGSYNEQFF.